These 7 T cell receptor beta chains came from one sample sequenced in a study of patients and donors after allogeneic stem cell transplantation. TCRdb processed the RT-PCR reads anew with MiXCR; each CDR3 protein has one entry. The sample has 150,000 to 200,000 distinct CDR3 sequences, about 24% seen once; the top ten hold more than 25%. Sequencing was done on a sample of blood, either unsorted or a sorted T cell fraction (not recorded which). The origin of the receptors is a human donor who was either an allogeneic HSCT recipient or a stem cell or donor lymphocyte infusion donor (not recorded which). It is not recorded whose cells these are; they may come from a transplant donor.

The chain has TRBV6-1 and TRBJ2-1; unclear D gene. With 5 bases removed from V and 9 bases from J, the gap between germline ends came to 23 bases. This CDR3 region has 16 residues. The germline V gene has CDR1 MNHNS and CDR2 SASEGT. In DNA, the CDR3 is TGTGCCAGCAGTAAACCTACCGGATCCCATTTCAGTGAGCAGTTCTTC. This encodes CASSKPTGSHFSEQFF.

The J gene is TRBJ1-2, the V gene TRBV6-6, with D unresolved. CDR3 size: 12 residues. Between the trimmed V and J ends, which lost 7 bases and 4 bases, there was a span of 10 bases. Germline V gene data show CDR1 as MNHNY and CDR2 as SVGAGI (reference sequence). The CDR3 region has the DNA TGTGCCAGCACCGCGGGGTTCTATGGCTACACCTTC. Its translation is CASTAGFYGYTF.

The chain joins TRBV7-7 to TRBJ2-1; 11 bases map to TRBD2. The CDR3 totals 16 residues. Losses at the gene ends were 5 bases for V and 4 bases for J; bases not matched to a gene: 7. Germline assignment: CDR1 SSHAT and CDR2 FNYEAQ (reference sequence). CDR3 protein: CASSRSPSGGYNEQFF. DNA of the CDR3: TGTGCCAGCAGCCGGTCTCCTAGCGGGGGGTACAATGAGCAGTTCTTC.

This clonotype was seen many times. The chain carries TRBV5-1 and TRBJ1-1; no clear D. V was trimmed by 0 bases and J by 1 base, leaving 13 bases between them. Germline lookup yields CDR1 SGHRS and CDR2 YFSETQ. This CDR3 is built from 16 residues. DNA of the CDR3: TGCGCCAGCAGCTTGGGCCTCCTTAGGAGGAACACTGAAGCTTTCTTT. This gives the protein CASSLGLLRRNTEAFF.

The chain is built from TRBV7-6 and TRBJ2-1; D call uncertain. Trimming cost V 4 bases and J 6 bases, with 7 bases left between them. Germline V gives CDR1 SGHVS, CDR2 FNYEAQ. The CDR3 has 12 residues. The CDR3 coding sequence is TGTGCCAGCAGCTACGTGGGCAATGAGCAGTTCTTC. It codes for CASSYVGNEQFF.

This clonotype was counted between two and nine times. V is TRBV12-3 or TRBV12-4 and J is TRBJ1-2, with D maybe TRBD1 (6 bases). Trimming pared 4 bases from V and 0 bases from J, leaving 12 bases between. The CDR3 extends over 15 amino acids. As DNA, the CDR3 is TGTGCCAGCAGTTATACAGGGTCAGCTAACTATGGCTACACCTTC. Its translation is CASSYTGSANYGYTF.

This chain joins TRBV6-2 or TRBV6-3 and TRBJ2-3; D gene ambiguous. The CDR3 has 12 amino acids. V was pared by 6 bases and J by 0 bases, with 4 bases between. Germline V gene data show CDR1 as MNHEY and CDR2 as SVGEGT. CDR3 amino acids: CASRGSTDTQYF. DNA of the CDR3: TGTGCCAGCAGGGGCAGCACAGATACGCAGTATTTT.